The source of this TCR beta chain is a study of shared clonotypes between healthy human individuals. Notes on this clone: Its specificity is unknown.

Method: immunoSEQ multiplex PCR; TCRdb's copy keeps in-frame clones and lacks some. The data hold 2,500,000 or so clones, with about 92% observed a single time. Study results and caveats: Sampling covered nothing but blood. Tissue TCR repertoires likely differ from those found in blood. The study found lower generation probabilities in non-shared clonotypes than in those shared by all four donors.

A CD45RA+ naive subset and a CD45RA-negative memory subset were split from CD4+ cells. The CDR3 covers 15 residues. The V end lost 2 bases, the J end lost 2 bases, and 14 bases lay between the germline ends. The germline gives CDR1 SGHNT, CDR2 YYREEE (reference sequence). This chain joins TRBV5-4 and TRBJ2-7; D may correspond to TRBD1 or TRBD2 (5 bases each). The sequence came from a man aged 18 to 35 in good health. Material: naive CD4+ T cells sorted from blood. The subset: CD45RA+ positively selected. The CDR3 nucleotides are TGTGCCAGCAGCTTTAGAGGGGCCCCTACCTACGAGCAGTACTTC. It yields the protein CASSFRGAPTYEQYF.